The 2 T cell receptor beta chains in this list originate from one sample, sequenced in a study of cytomegalovirus exposure and HLA in healthy donors. 60 Vbeta and 13 Jbeta primers were used in PCR. Sequencing used immunoSEQ multiplex PCR; TCRdb keeps in-frame clones, though not all of them. The table shows about 180,000 clones, with under 85% occurring only once. Specimen: PBMCs. The receptors come from a human donor in good health.

The chain has TRBV29-1 and TRBJ2-7, with D possibly being TRBD2 (6 bases). Germline CDR1 and CDR2: SQVTM and ANQGSEA. CDR3 length: 12 amino acids. The V end lost 6 bases, the J end lost 7 bases, and 16 bases lay between the germline ends. CDR3 sequence reads: CSVGTPVGEQYF. The CDR3 region has the DNA TGCAGCGTCGGGACTCCTGTGGGAGAGCAGTACTTC.

The chain uses TRBV30 and TRBJ2-3, with D unresolved. Looked up from germline, CDR1 is GTSNPN and CDR2 is SVGIG (reference sequence). The CDR3 covers 12 residues. With 2 bases removed from V and 6 bases from J, the gap between germline ends came to 9 bases. CDR3 residues: CAWSHRLDTQYF. The CDR3 nucleotides read TGTGCCTGGAGTCACCGACTGGATACGCAGTATTTT.